Listed below are T cell receptor beta chains from one sample, sequenced in a study of cytomegalovirus exposure and HLA in healthy donors. Sequencing used immunoSEQ multiplex PCR; TCRdb keeps in-frame clones, though not all of them. The repertoire has over 150,000 clones, 80% to 90% of them found once; the top ten carry about a fifth. The sample comprised PBMCs. The origin of the receptors is a man aged 18 to 29 in good health and CMV-seropositive. CDR3s include the opening cysteine and the closing phenylalanine or tryptophan. The D gene is left open where the match is weak. Rows may omit the clone size; those that give it use once, few, many or a size class.

TRBJ1-3 . . TRBV5-1 TGCGCCAGCAGCCCCAACGGGGGGGCTGGAAACACCATATATTTT CASSPNGGAGNTIYF
TRBJ2-7 TRBD1 . TRBV2 TGTGCCAGCACTGTAGGACAGGCGATCACCTACGAGCAGTACTTC CASTVGQAITYEQYF
TRBJ2-1 TRBD2 . TRBV10-2 TGCGCCAGCAGTGAGTCGGTAGCGGGGGGTAACAATGAGCAGTTCTTC CASSESVAGGNNEQFF
TRBJ1-2 . . TRBV28 TGTGCCAGCGCGGGCCCCGGCTATGGCTATACCTTC CASAGPGYGYTF
TRBJ1-1 . few TRBV6-1 TGTGCCAGCAGTGAACGGGGGAACACTGAAGCTTTCTTT CASSERGNTEAFF
TRBJ2-1 . . TRBV20-1 TGCAGTGCCTCCACTCCCAATGAGCAGTTCTTC CSASTPNEQFF
TRBJ1-2 . . TRBV6-1 TGTGCCAGCAGTGAAGCCAGGACAGCCTTATATGGCTACACCTTC CASSEARTALYGYTF
TRBJ1-2 TRBD1 . TRBV4-3 TGCGCCAGCAGCCAAAGGCCGACAGGGGGCGGCTACACCTTC CASSQRPTGGGYTF
TRBJ2-5 . . TRBV2 TGTGCCAGCAGCGAGACTAGGGAACAAGAGACCCAGTACTTC CASSETREQETQYF
TRBJ2-2 . . TRBV6-5 TGTGCCAACAAGAGGGCCGGGGAGCTGTTTTTT CANKRAGELFF
TRBJ2-5 TRBD1 once TRBV6-5 TGTGCCAGCAGTCGCCGGGACAGGGATGAGACCCAGTACTTC CASSRRDRDETQYF
TRBJ2-1 TRBD1 many TRBV19 TGTGCCAGTGCTACAGGGGAAACCAATGAGCAGTTCTTC CASATGETNEQFF
TRBJ1-2 TRBD1 . TRBV6-1 TGTGCCAGCAGTGTGGGGCAGGGGGCGTCTTATGGCTACACCTTC CASSVGQGASYGYTF
TRBJ2-7 . few TRBV6-5 TGTGCCAGCAGGCGCACTAGGGCCTACGAGCAGTACTTC CASRRTRAYEQYF
TRBJ1-2 . . TRBV6-6 TGTGCCAGCAGCTTAGTAGCTAACTATGGCTACACCTTC CASSLVANYGYTF
TRBJ2-7 TRBD1 . TRBV30 TGTGCCTGGGCGGGACAGGGGGTAGGCGAGCAGTACTTC CAWAGQGVGEQYF
TRBJ1-2 . once TRBV4-1 TGCGCCAGCAGCCCCACTCCCGGGGGGGCCTCTAACTATGGCTACACCTTC CASSPTPGGASNYGYTF
TRBJ1-1 . . TRBV18 TGTGCCAGCTCACCACCCACAAGTAATATGAACACTGAAGCTTTCTTT CASSPPTSNMNTEAFF
TRBJ2-2 . . TRBV4-3 TGCGCCAGCAGCCCGTGGGGGCAAGTCACCGGGGAGCTGTTTTTT CASSPWGQVTGELFF